This TCR beta chain was obtained from a study of somatic mutations in cytotoxic T cells in rheumatoid arthritis. Germline-derived CDR1 and CDR2 are SGHVS and FQNEAQ. The CDR3 has 13 residues. V dropped 4 bases and J dropped 7 bases, with 11 bases sitting between them. Here immunoSEQ multiplex PCR was the method, and the copy in TCRdb shows in-frame clones only, minus some. This table holds approximately 10,000 clones, approximately 84% found once. The chain joins TRBV7-8 to TRBJ2-1; tentative D call: TRBD1 (6 bases). This TCR was recovered from a woman in her sixties or seventies with rheumatoid arthritis. The sequencing input was CD8+ T cells sorted from blood. The CDR3 reads CASSSRQENEQFF. CDR3 DNA sequence: TGTGCCAGCAGCTCCCGACAGGAGAATGAGCAGTTCTTC.